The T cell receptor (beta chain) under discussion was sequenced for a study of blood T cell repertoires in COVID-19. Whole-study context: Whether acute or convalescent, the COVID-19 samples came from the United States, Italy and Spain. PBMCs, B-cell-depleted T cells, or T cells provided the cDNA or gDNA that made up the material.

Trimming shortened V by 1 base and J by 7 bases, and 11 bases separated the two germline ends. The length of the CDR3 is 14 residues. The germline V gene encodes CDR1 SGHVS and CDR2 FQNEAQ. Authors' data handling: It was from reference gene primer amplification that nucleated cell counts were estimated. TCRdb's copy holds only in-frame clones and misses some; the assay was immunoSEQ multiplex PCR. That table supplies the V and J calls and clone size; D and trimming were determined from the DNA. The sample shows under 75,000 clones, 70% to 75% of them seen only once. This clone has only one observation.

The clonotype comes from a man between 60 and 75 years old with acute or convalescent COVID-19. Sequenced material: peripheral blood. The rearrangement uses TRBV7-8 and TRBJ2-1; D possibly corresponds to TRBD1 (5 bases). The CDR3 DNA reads TGTGCCAGCAGCTTAGGGGGCTGGGGAAATGAGCAGTTCTTC. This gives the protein CASSLGGWGNEQFF. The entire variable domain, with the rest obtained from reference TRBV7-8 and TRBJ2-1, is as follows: GAGVSQSPRYKVAKRGQDVALRCDPISGHVSLFWYQQALGQGPEFLTYFQNEAQLDKSGLPSDRFFAERPEGSVSTLKIQRTQQEDSAVYLCASSLGGWGNEQFFGPGTRLTVL.